Reported below is one T cell receptor (beta chain). This sample was included in a study of cytomegalovirus exposure and HLA in healthy donors. V lost 0 bases to trimming and J lost 7 bases, with 6 bases between them. CDR1 and CDR2 (germline): ENHRY, SYGVKD. This CDR3 is 12 amino acids long. PCR involved 60 Vbeta and 13 Jbeta primers. Measured with immunoSEQ multiplex PCR; TCRdb has only the in-frame clones, and not every one. The repertoire holds around 80,000 clones, with 70% to 85% as singletons. The receptor's source is a middle-aged man in good health and CMV-seropositive. The sequencing input was PBMCs. The chain uses TRBV10-3 and TRBJ1-2; D is unclear. The CDR3 DNA sequence: TGTGCCATCAGTGAGTCCCGGGGTGGCTACACCTTC. This translates into CAISESRGGYTF.